One sample yielded the 27 T cell receptor beta chains listed below, sequenced in a study of blood T cell repertoires in COVID-19. Assay: immunoSEQ multiplex PCR; the TCRdb copy retains only in-frame clones and omits some. The sample contains 150,000 to 200,000 clones, roughly 88% of which appear only once. Sequencing was performed on peripheral blood. These TCRs come from a man aged 60 to 69 with acute or convalescent COVID-19.

The CDR3 DNA is TGCGCCAGCAGCCAAGATGGGGACACTCATACGCAGTATTTT. It is translated as CASSQDGDTHTQYF. The rearrangement joins TRBV4-1 to TRBJ2-3; the D gene is possibly TRBD1 (6 bases). The CDR3 is 14 residues long. The germline V gene encodes CDR1 MGHRA and CDR2 YSYEKL. The V and J ends lost 0 bases and 7 bases respectively, with 11 bases between them.

Written as DNA, the CDR3 is TGTGCCATCAGTGAGACGGGACAGTACTACGAGCAGTACTTC. Amino acids: CAISETGQYYEQYF. The chain combines TRBV10-3 with TRBJ2-7; TRBD1 aligns across 7 bases. This CDR3 spans 14 amino acids. Germline CDR1 and CDR2: ENHRY and SYGVKD. V was clipped by 2 bases and J by 3 bases; unmatched bases: 4.

CDR3 DNA sequence: TGTGCCAGCAGTGAGGTGGGGGCTGGGGGGCAGTACTTC. Translated, it gives CASSEVGAGGQYF. The chain recombines TRBV2 with TRBJ2-7; the D gene is possibly TRBD1 (6 bases). V was clipped by 3 bases and J by 9 bases, with 15 bases between them. Germline CDR1 SNHLY, CDR2 FYNNEI. This CDR3 region has 13 residues.

This clone was recorded at least ten times. The same CDR3 is also encoded by other DNA sequences in this sample. The V and J genes are TRBV19 and TRBJ2-3; 10 bases line up with TRBD2. There are 17 residues in the CDR3. Germline V gene lookup returns CDR1 LNHDA and CDR2 SQIVND (reference sequence). V gave up 1 base and J gave up 3 bases; unmatched junction bases: 7. The CDR3, as DNA: TGTGCCAGTAGTATAGGGAGGCTAGCGGGAGTAACAGATACGCAGTATTTT. Protein: CASSIGRLAGVTDTQYF.

This chain connects TRBV27 to TRBJ1-2; D gene ambiguous. V lost 2 bases, J lost 2 bases, and 12 bases lay in between. The CDR3 totals 15 residues. CDR1 and CDR2 (germline): MNHEY, SMNVEV (reference sequence). CDR3 sequence reads: CASSLRLSKNYGYTF. CDR3 nucleotides: TGTGCCAGCAGTTTAAGACTGTCGAAGAACTATGGCTACACCTTC.

The chain is built from TRBV5-1 and TRBJ2-7; tentatively, D is TRBD1 (5 bases). The ends were cut back, 0 bases at V and 0 bases at J, with 7 bases in the middle. The CDR3 spans 14 residues. Germline CDR1 reads SGHRS; CDR2 reads YFSETQ. The CDR3 region is CASSLGTLSYEQYF. CDR3 nucleotide sequence: TGCGCCAGCAGCTTGGGGACACTCTCCTACGAGCAGTACTTC.

The V and J genes are TRBV29-1 and TRBJ2-7, with a tentative D call TRBD1 (7 bases). Trimming removed 2 bases at V and 3 bases at J, with 11 bases between. Germline V gives CDR1 SQVTM, CDR2 ANQGSEA. The CDR3 runs to 13 residues. This chain's CDR3 is CSVERRDSYEQYF. CDR3 nucleotide sequence: TGCAGCGTTGAACGGAGGGACAGCTACGAGCAGTACTTC.

This sequence joins TRBV19 and TRBJ2-1; D may be TRBD1 (6 bases). The CDR3 runs 14 residues. Germline V gives CDR1 LNHDA, CDR2 SQIVND (reference sequence). The V gene lost 7 bases and the J gene lost 2 bases, with 12 bases spanning the gap. CDR3 DNA: TGTGCCAGTATGGCCAGGGGTCCCTACAATGAGCAGTTCTTC. Its protein is CASMARGPYNEQFF.

The chain uses TRBV10-3 and TRBJ1-1; no clear D gene. CDR3 length: 13 residues. Trimming pared 3 bases from V and 10 bases from J, leaving 15 bases between. CDR1 and CDR2 (germline): ENHRY, SYGVKD. The CDR3 is CAISEGGLLGAFF. Written as DNA, the CDR3 is TGTGCCATCAGTGAAGGAGGGTTGTTAGGAGCTTTCTTT.

The chain has TRBV2 and TRBJ2-2; 8 bases are a match to TRBD2. The CDR3 totals 16 residues. The V gene's germline CDR1 is SNHLY and CDR2 FYNNEI. Losses at the gene ends were 5 bases for V and 1 base for J; bases not matched to a gene: 6. The CDR3 DNA is TGTGCCAGCAGTCCCAGAGCGGGAGTGAACACCGGGGAGCTGTTTTTT. Protein product: CASSPRAGVNTGELFF. The variable domain in full, completed from reference TRBV2 and TRBJ2-2, reads EPEVTQTPSHQVTQMGQEVILRCVPISNHLYFYWYRQILGQKVEFLVSFYNNEISEKSEIFDDQFSVERPDGSNFTLKIRSTKLEDSAMYFCASSPRAGVNTGELFFGEGSRLTVL.

The rearrangement joins TRBV11-2 to TRBJ1-1; D may be TRBD1 (5 bases). Per the germline V gene, CDR1 is SGHAT and CDR2 is FQNNGV. The CDR3 contains 14 residues. V lost 4 bases to trimming and J lost 10 bases, with 19 bases between them. CDR3 nucleotides: TGTGCCAGCAGCTCCGTATTGGGAGGGGCAGGAGCTTTCTTT. It is translated as CASSSVLGGAGAFF.

V and J are TRBV9 and TRBJ2-7, with TRBD2 matching 13 bases. V dropped 3 bases and J dropped 5; count of bases not matched to a gene: 5. The CDR3 is 15 amino acids. CDR1 is SGDLS, CDR2 YYNGEE, per germline. DNA of the CDR3: TGTGCCAGCAGCGACGGGACTAGCGGGACCCACGAGCAGTACTTC. Protein sequence: CASSDGTSGTHEQYF.

This chain links TRBV6-2 or TRBV6-3 with TRBJ2-5, with D perhaps TRBD2 (5 bases). There are 16 residues in the CDR3. Germline V gene data show CDR1 as MNHEY and CDR2 as SVGEGT. V was cut by 4 bases and J by 3 bases, with 18 bases left in between. The CDR3 nucleotides read TGTGCCAGCAGTTTTGCCAGCGCGGGTCAAAAAGAGACCCAGTACTTC. Translated: CASSFASAGQKETQYF.

The chain recombines TRBV6-4 with TRBJ2-2; a possible D gene is TRBD2 (6 bases). Trimming pared 4 bases from V and 4 bases from J, leaving 16 bases between. The CDR3 is 16 amino acids. Germline V gene lookup returns CDR1 MRHNA and CDR2 SNTAGT. CDR3 region: CASSASSSEATGELFF. CDR3 sequence (DNA): TGTGCCAGCAGTGCCTCATCTAGCGAGGCCACCGGGGAGCTGTTTTTT.

V usage is TRBV9 and J usage is TRBJ2-1; D perhaps matches TRBD2 (6 bases). The germline V gene has CDR1 SGDLS and CDR2 YYNGEE. V shed 4 bases and J shed 13 bases, with 12 bases lying between them. The CDR3 is made up of 11 amino acids. This CDR3 reads CASSPGLHQFF. CDR3 sequence (DNA): TGTGCCAGCAGCCCCGGACTACACCAGTTCTTC.

J is TRBJ1-1 and V is TRBV5-1; D is undetermined. The CDR3 runs 15 residues. The V gene's germline CDR1 is SGHRS and CDR2 YFSETQ. Deletions cut 4 bases from V and 1 base from J, with 14 bases between. CDR3 loop: CASSLAGHSNTEAFF. The CDR3 DNA follows: TGCGCCAGCAGCCTGGCAGGTCACTCGAACACTGAAGCTTTCTTT.

The chain couples TRBV4-3 to TRBJ2-2; D gene uncertain. CDR3 length equals 15 residues. V dropped 0 bases and J dropped 6 bases, with 11 bases sitting between them. From germline, CDR1 is LGHNA and CDR2 YSLEER. DNA of the CDR3: TGCGCCAGCAGCCAAGAGTATCTAGTCTCCGGGGAGCTGTTTTTT. Amino acid sequence: CASSQEYLVSGELFF.

The chain carries TRBV10-2 and TRBJ1-1; D is perhaps TRBD1 (5 bases). CDR1 is WSHSY, CDR2 SAAADI, per germline. CDR3 length: 15 residues. Trimming took off 5 bases at V and 4 bases at J, with 17 bases between the two ends. In DNA form, the CDR3 reads TGCGCCAGCAGTCAGACAGTTGGGATAGGCACTGAAGCTTTCTTT. This gives the protein CASSQTVGIGTEAFF.

The chain carries TRBV3-1 (or the pseudogene TRBV3-2) and TRBJ2-7, with a tentative D call TRBD1 (7 bases). Trimming removed 4 bases from V and 12 bases from J, with 22 bases in between. CDR3 length equals 14 residues. Germline V gene data show CDR1 as LGHDT and CDR2 as YNNKEL (reference sequence). The CDR3 DNA is TGTGCCAGCAGCCTCTTATCCTCCGGAGGGGGCGTGTACTTC. Protein sequence: CASSLLSSGGGVYF.

This clone is a singleton in its sample. V usage is TRBV5-1 and J usage is TRBJ2-2; the match to TRBD2 covers 8 bases. The V gene end was trimmed by 2 bases and the J gene end by 5 bases; junction bases not matched to a gene: 8. The CDR3 extends over 16 amino acids. Germline V CDR1 and CDR2: SGHRS, YFSETQ. The CDR3 sequence is CASSFGSSGSTGELFF. The CDR3 region has the DNA TGCGCCAGCAGCTTTGGTAGCAGCGGGAGTACCGGGGAGCTGTTTTTT. Using reference TRBV5-1 and TRBJ2-2 for the parts outside the CDR3, the full variable domain is KAGVTQTPRYLIKTRGQQVTLSCSPISGHRSVSWYQQTPGQGLQFLFEYFSETQRNKGNFPGRFSGRQFSNSRSEMNVSTLELGDSALYLCASSFGSSGSTGELFFGEGSRLTVL.

This chain links TRBV25-1 with TRBJ2-1; the match to TRBD2 covers 10 bases. J gave up 6 bases and V 1 base, and 3 bases lay outside the gene matches. The CDR3 spans 15 residues. Germline CDR1 reads MGHDK; CDR2 reads SYGVNS. This chain's CDR3 is CASSESSGSSNEQFF. In DNA, the CDR3 is TGTGCCAGCAGTGAATCTAGCGGGAGTAGCAATGAGCAGTTCTTC.

The V call is TRBV7-2, the J call TRBJ1-2; 11 positions agree with TRBD1. Germline assignment: CDR1 SGHTA and CDR2 FQGNSA. The CDR3 loop spans 16 amino acids. V gave up 2 bases and J gave up 6 bases; unmatched junction bases: 8. The DNA for the CDR3 is TGTGCCAGCAGCTTAATGGGGACAGGGGGTTCACATGGCTACACCTTC. Protein product: CASSLMGTGGSHGYTF.

The genes are TRBV7-9 and TRBJ2-3; the D is unclear. The V end lost 3 bases, the J end lost 2 bases, and 3 bases lay between the germline ends. Germline lookup yields CDR1 SEHNR and CDR2 FQNEAQ (reference sequence). The CDR3 sequence is 12 residues long. CDR3 in amino acids: CASSFSTDTQYF. The CDR3 DNA reads TGTGCCAGCAGCTTCTCCACAGATACGCAGTATTTT.

The chain couples TRBV4-3 to TRBJ2-3; D unresolved. The V gene lost 0 bases and the J gene lost 3 bases, with 16 bases spanning the gap. The CDR3 is made up of 17 amino acids. From germline, CDR1 is LGHNA and CDR2 YSLEER. CDR3 sequence (DNA): TGCGCCAGCAGCCAAGATTTTAGGAGAGCTATGACAGATACGCAGTATTTT. Encoded protein: CASSQDFRRAMTDTQYF.

The DNA for the CDR3 is TGTGCCAGCATGCAGGGCGGTCGAGAGACCCAGTACTTC. It specifies CASMQGGRETQYF. This rearrangement joins TRBV2 to TRBJ2-5, with D perhaps matching TRBD1 (5 bases). V was trimmed by 7 bases and J by 4 bases, leaving 13 bases between them. CDR1 and CDR2 from the germline V gene are SNHLY and FYNNEI. CDR3 length: 13 residues. Drawing the rest from reference TRBV2 and TRBJ2-5, the complete variable domain is EPEVTQTPSHQVTQMGQEVILRCVPISNHLYFYWYRQILGQKVEFLVSFYNNEISEKSEIFDDQFSVERPDGSNFTLKIRSTKLEDSAMYFCASMQGGRETQYFGPGTRLLVL.

The chain combines TRBV19 with TRBJ1-3, with a weak D call TRBD1 (5 bases). Trimming cost V 4 bases and J 2 bases, with 6 bases left between them. Germline V lookup: CDR1 LNHDA, CDR2 SQIVND (reference sequence). CDR3 length equals 13 residues. Written as DNA, the CDR3 is TGTGCCAGTAGTACCAGGGCTGGAAACACCATATATTTT. Residues: CASSTRAGNTIYF. The whole variable domain, filled in from reference TRBV19 and TRBJ1-3, reads DGGITQSPKYLFRKEGQNVTLSCEQNLNHDAMYWYRQDPGQGLRLIYYSQIVNDFQKGDIAEGYSVSREKKESFPLTVTSAQKNPTAFYLCASSTRAGNTIYFGEGSWLTVV.

J is TRBJ2-7 and V is TRBV11-2, with 15 bases matching TRBD2. J lost 4 bases, V lost 5 bases, and 6 bases had no gene match. The CDR3 sequence is 16 residues long. CDR1 and CDR2 from the germline V gene are SGHAT and FQNNGV. The CDR3 nucleotides read TGTGCCAGCAGCCCTGAAGGGACTAGCGGGAGGTACGAGCAGTACTTC. Its translation is CASSPEGTSGRYEQYF.